This entry lists 21 T cell receptor beta chains sequenced from one sample in a study of blood T cell repertoires in COVID-19. The protocol was immunoSEQ multiplex PCR, while the TCRdb copy is restricted to in-frame clones and leaves out a portion. Of some 62,000 clones in the sample, less than 85% were seen once. Sequencing was done on a sample of peripheral blood. The receptors were gathered from a man aged 60-69 years with acute or convalescent COVID-19.

V usage is TRBV7-3 and J usage is TRBJ1-5; no definite D call. V dropped 5 bases and J dropped 9 bases, with 5 bases sitting between them. The CDR3 is 10 residues long. Germline V lookup: CDR1 SGHTA, CDR2 FQGTGA. CDR3 in DNA: TGTGCCAGCAGCCCCCGGCCCCAGCATTTT. Translating gives CASSPRPQHF.

The V call is TRBV19, the J call TRBJ1-2; TRBD1 matches at 7 bases. This CDR3 spans 14 amino acids. V lost 4 bases to trimming and J lost 3 bases; unmatched junction nucleotides: 5. Germline CDR1 LNHDA, CDR2 SQIVND (reference sequence). Here the CDR3 DNA reads TGTGCCAGTAGTACTGGACAGGTTTACTATGGCTACACCTTC. It is translated as CASSTGQVYYGYTF.

The chain employs TRBV6-5 and TRBJ2-7, with TRBD2 matching 7 bases. This CDR3 is 15 amino acids long. CDR1 is MNHEY and CDR2 is SVGAGI in the germline V gene. The J segment lost 3 bases and the V segment lost 2 bases, leaving 7 bases of the junction unmatched. CDR3 DNA sequence: TGTGCCAGCAGTTACAAGGCTAGCGGTCTCTACGAGCAGTACTTC. This codes for CASSYKASGLYEQYF.

V gene TRBV7-9 combines with J gene TRBJ1-3; D is unresolved. The germline gives CDR1 SEHNR, CDR2 FQNEAQ (reference sequence). Trimming took 5 bases from V and 6 from J, leaving 14 bases between them. This CDR3 comprises 14 residues. As DNA, the CDR3 is TGTGCCAGCAGCCAAGAGCTGGTGTTAAACACCATATATTTT. It encodes CASSQELVLNTIYF.

The chain is built from TRBV7-3 and TRBJ2-1; TRBD2 might be the D (6 bases). Germline values: CDR1 SGHTA, CDR2 FQGTGA. Trimming pared 0 bases from V and 4 bases from J, leaving 7 bases between. The CDR3 runs to 14 residues. CDR3 in DNA: TGTGCCAGCAGCTTAACCGGGACTTACAATGAGCAGTTCTTC. Protein sequence: CASSLTGTYNEQFF.

In DNA form, the CDR3 reads TGCGCCAGCCACTCCCGCCGAGCTTCTGGGGCCAACGTCCTGACTTTC. Amino acid sequence: CASHSRRASGANVLTF. The V gene is TRBV5-1, the J gene TRBJ2-6; D is ambiguous. This CDR3 spans 16 amino acids. Germline-derived CDR1 and CDR2 are SGHRS and YFSETQ. V lost 7 bases, J lost 1 base, and 15 bases lay in between.

The chain employs TRBV19 and TRBJ2-5; maybe TRBD2 (6 bases). Germline V CDR1 and CDR2: LNHDA, SQIVND (reference sequence). The CDR3 length is 15 residues. V lost 4 bases and J 1 base, leaving 13 bases between the germline ends. The CDR3 protein is CASSTRRGPQETQYF. CDR3 bases: TGTGCCAGTAGTACCCGGCGGGGTCCCCAAGAGACCCAGTACTTC.

This sequence joins TRBV19 and TRBJ2-1, with 9 bases aligning to TRBD2. The V segment lost 2 bases and the J segment 7 bases; nucleotides outside the gene matches: 6. This CDR3 is 15 amino acids long. Germline V gives CDR1 LNHDA, CDR2 SQIVND (reference sequence). The CDR3 DNA sequence: TGTGCCAGTAGTATAAAAGGCGGGAGGGCTAATGAGCAGTTCTTC. This gives the protein CASSIKGGRANEQFF.

The rearrangement joins TRBV15 to TRBJ1-2; no reliable D call. CDR1 is LNHNV and CDR2 is YYDKDF in the germline V gene (reference sequence). V lost 0 bases and J lost 4, with 6 bases in between. This CDR3 comprises 13 residues. CDR3 nucleotide sequence: TGTGCCACCAGCAGAGATGCGATCTATGGCTACACCTTC. Translated, it gives CATSRDAIYGYTF.

The chain is built from TRBV5-1 and TRBJ1-6; D perhaps matches TRBD1 (6 bases). The CDR3 is 18 amino acids. Germline V gives CDR1 SGHRS, CDR2 YFSETQ. V was clipped by 2 bases and J by 10 bases, with 25 bases between them. The CDR3 reads CASSFGTGGSSIGSPLHF. CDR3 nucleotide sequence: TGCGCCAGCAGCTTTGGTACGGGGGGCTCTAGCATCGGGTCACCCCTCCACTTT.

The rearrangement uses TRBV21-1 and TRBJ2-1; the D segment call TRBD1 is taken from the table without a DNA check. TRBV21-1 is assigned pseudogene status. CDR3 length: 14 amino acids. CDR3 region: CAGGAASSYNEQFF. The CDR3 DNA reads TGTGCCGGTGGGGCGGCCAGCTCCTACAATGAGCAGTTCTTC.

The chain couples TRBV18 to TRBJ2-3; no clear D. The CDR3 is 12 residues long. Germline CDR1 is KGHSH and CDR2 is LQKENI. Trimming pared 5 bases from V and 4 bases from J, leaving 7 bases between. The CDR3 loop is CASSDQSDTQYF. The CDR3 DNA follows: TGTGCCAGCTCAGATCAGTCAGATACGCAGTATTTT.

The rearrangement uses TRBV29-1 and TRBJ1-2; D is unclear. Germline V gene data show CDR1 as SQVTM and CDR2 as ANQGSEA. V shed 1 base and J shed 10 bases, with 13 bases lying between them. The CDR3 is 12 residues long. CDR3 in DNA: TGCAGCGTTGAAGTAAGTCGGGAATCCTACACCTTC. Encoded protein: CSVEVSRESYTF. The variable domain in full, completed from reference TRBV29-1 and TRBJ1-2, reads SAVISQKPSRDICQRGTSLTIQCQVDSQVTMMFWYRQQPGQSLTLIATANQGSEATYESGFVIDKFPISRPNLTFSTLTVSNMSPEDSSIYLCSVEVSRESYTFGSGTRLTVV.

On this clone: Other DNA sequences of this sample code for an identical CDR3. The V call is TRBV15, the J call TRBJ1-5, with D hard to call. This CDR3 has 14 amino acids. Germline V lookup: CDR1 LNHNV, CDR2 YYDKDF (reference sequence). Trimming took off 1 base at V and 6 bases at J, with 10 bases between the two ends. The CDR3 bases are TGTGCCACCAGCAGAGGAGGTGGAGGTCAGCCCCAGCATTTT. It encodes CATSRGGGGQPQHF.

This clone has at least ten counts. The chain uses TRBV7-2 and TRBJ2-5; TRBD2 agrees at 7 bases. Germline CDR1 and CDR2: SGHTA and FQGNSA. V shed 0 bases and J 5 bases; nucleotides not matched to a gene: 6. The CDR3 contains 15 residues. The CDR3 here is CASSLAAGVGETQYF. The CDR3, as DNA: TGTGCCAGCAGCTTAGCGGCGGGAGTAGGCGAGACCCAGTACTTC.

V usage is TRBV29-1 and J usage is TRBJ1-5; D possibly corresponds to TRBD1 (6 bases). V lost 7 bases and J lost 3, with 13 bases in between. CDR3 length: 13 amino acids. Germline CDR1 SQVTM, CDR2 ANQGSEA. CDR3 in amino acids: CSARTALNQPQHF. DNA for the CDR3: TGCAGCGCTAGGACAGCGCTCAATCAGCCCCAGCATTTT. Looking up the rest from reference TRBV29-1 and TRBJ1-5 gives the full variable domain: SAVISQKPSRDICQRGTSLTIQCQVDSQVTMMFWYRQQPGQSLTLIATANQGSEATYESGFVIDKFPISRPNLTFSTLTVSNMSPEDSSIYLCSARTALNQPQHFGDGTRLSIL.

The chain carries TRBV2 and TRBJ1-1; TRBD1 aligns across 9 bases. V shed 5 bases, J shed 1 base, and the junction held 2 bases outside the gene matches. The CDR3 consists of 14 residues. The germline V gene encodes CDR1 SNHLY and CDR2 FYNNEI. CDR3 sequence: CASSRQGGNTEAFF. The CDR3 DNA reads TGTGCCAGCAGTCGACAGGGGGGGAACACTGAAGCTTTCTTT.

This chain connects TRBV7-9 to TRBJ2-7; D is unresolved. The CDR3 length is 12 residues. V gave up 7 bases and J gave up 1 base, with 8 bases separating them. Germline assignment: CDR1 SEHNR and CDR2 FQNEAQ (reference sequence). The CDR3, as DNA: TGTGCCAGCACGGAAGCTTCCTACGAGCAGTACTTC. Translation gives CASTEASYEQYF.

The chain carries TRBV11-2 and TRBJ2-4, with D possibly TRBD2 on 5 matching bases. The CDR3 is 17 amino acids. Trimming removed 1 base from V and 7 bases from J, with 20 bases in between. The germline CDR1 and CDR2 sequences are SGHAT and FQNNGV. CDR3 amino acids: CASSLVLSAGSGNIQYF. CDR3 sequence (DNA): TGTGCCAGCAGCTTAGTTCTTTCGGCGGGTTCTGGGAACATTCAGTACTTC.

The CDR3 DNA reads as TGTGCCAGCACCCTAAAGTTGGGAAACACCATATATTTT. It encodes CASTLKLGNTIYF. This rearrangement joins TRBV6-5 to TRBJ1-3; no reliable D call. V lost 7 bases and J 4 bases, leaving 11 bases between the germline ends. The CDR3 length is 13 residues. Germline-derived CDR1 and CDR2 are MNHEY and SVGAGI.

This chain links TRBV2 with TRBJ2-7; 12 bases line up with TRBD2. CDR1 and CDR2 from the germline V gene are SNHLY and FYNNEI. This CDR3 region has 15 residues. The J segment lost 3 bases and the V segment lost 6 bases, leaving 6 bases of the junction unmatched. The CDR3 is CASRPTSGRIYEQYF. CDR3 nucleotide sequence: TGTGCCAGCAGACCCACTAGCGGGAGGATCTACGAGCAGTACTTC.